Sequencing of this TCR beta chain was carried out in a study of T cell repertoires in cytomegalovirus infection. This CDR3 region has 14 residues. V dropped 10 bases and J dropped 2 bases, with 17 bases sitting between them. Germline assignment: CDR1 SNHLY and CDR2 FYNNEI. In TCRdb, the reads were re-called with MiXCR into one record per CDR3 protein. The table shows about 890,000 distinct CDR3 sequences, with approximately 31% occurring only once. To note about this clonotype: Its antigen is still unknown.

The clonotype originates from a human donor in good health (CMV status not recorded). Some clones in this sample may be carry-over from other donors' samples. The chain carries TRBV2 and TRBJ2-5, with D hard to call. The source was cultured CD8+ T cells from PBMCs, collected from culture after CMV antigen stimulation. The CDR3 protein is CAITNSGRQETQYF. The CDR3 nucleotides read TGTGCCATTACAAACAGTGGAAGGCAAGAGACCCAGTACTTC. Variable domain in full (rest from reference TRBV2 and TRBJ2-5): EPEVTQTPSHQVTQMGQEVILRCVPISNHLYFYWYRQILGQKVEFLVSFYNNEISEKSEIFDDQFSVERPDGSNFTLKIRSTKLEDSAMYFCAITNSGRQETQYFGPGTRLLVL.